One TCR beta chain is described in this entry. Its antigen is currently unknown. This sample is part of a study of T cell responses to AZD1222 COVID-19 vaccine. TCRdb's copy holds only in-frame clones and misses some; the assay was immunoSEQ multiplex PCR. The sample lists approximately 190,000 clones; roughly 91% were seen once. Germline V CDR1 and CDR2: MNHNS, SASEGT. V was clipped by 1 base and J by 4 bases, with 10 bases between them. The CDR3 loop spans 15 amino acids. Study-wide results and caveats: Donor demographics were predominantly white British with a female majority; clonal diversity may be underestimated. Scientists sampled the repertoires only once the peak T cell response had passed.

The sequencing here drew on peripheral blood, taken on day 0 of AZD1222 vaccination. The rearrangement uses TRBV6-1 and TRBJ1-4; D call uncertain. The receptor comes from an adult in good health. The CDR3 bases are TGTGCCAGCAGTGAAGTCCCGCGTGGTAATGAAAAACTGTTTTTT. Translated: CASSEVPRGNEKLFF.